This T cell receptor beta chain was retrieved from a study of vaccination effects on CD4 cells after COVID-19 (dated by TCRdb to the early 2020s). Study-wide context: Each participant received two doses of an mRNA SARS-CoV-2 vaccine, either BNT162b2 or mRNA-1273. The study compared SARS-CoV-2 spike-specific CD4+ TCR repertoires before and after mRNA vaccination in COVID-19 convalescent patients and infection-naive vaccine recipients. Altogether, nine to ten COVID-19 convalescent patients and a few SARS-CoV-2-naive healthy vaccine recipients made up the full study. Cultures from other donors in the study were sequenced with the Oncomine TCR Beta short-read assay on an Illumina iSeq 100.

In the ViraFEST assay, PBMC were stimulated with viral peptide pools, and TCR sequencing was then used to find antigen-specific CD4+ T cell clonotypes based on their expansion. After more than nine days of culture, CD4+ T cells were isolated with the EasySep CD4+ T cell isolation kit. The absence of prior SARS-CoV-2 infection in healthy vaccine recipients was confirmed by negative nucleocapsid antibodies before and after vaccination. About 1.8 million PBMC per well were cultured with around 10 ug/ml peptides in IMDM containing around 5% human AB serum, around 10 IU/ml IL-2 and gentamicin. On days 3 and 7, half of the culture medium was replaced with fresh IL-2-containing medium. Unless otherwise noted, each peptide stimulation condition was cultured in triplicate wells. Using Ficoll-Paque Plus gradient centrifugation, PBMC were separated from whole blood and then either used fresh or cryopreserved at -140C. Overlapping peptide pools spanned the spike proteins of SARS-CoV-2 and the common cold coronaviruses HCoV-NL63, HCoV-OC43 and HCoV-229E. The QIAamp micro DNA kit was used to extract genomic DNA from the cultured CD4+ T cells.

About this clone: Its antigen is still unknown. Per-base qualities were not stored, and no clone one base away is much larger.

What the research found in general, with its limitations: The study was limited by a small number of convalescent patients, and early post-infection timepoints were lacking. In healthy vaccine recipients, vaccine-induced clones were almost all SARS-CoV-2 mono-reactive, with only 1 of 255 being cross-reactive with common cold coronaviruses. Clones induced by infection and clones induced by vaccination both contracted markedly at late timepoints after vaccination, which fits with T cell responses waning over time.

V has 0 bases trimmed and J has 2 bases trimmed; junction bases matching no gene number 4. Reading from cysteine to phenylalanine, the CDR3 counts 17 amino acids. The retained sequence is limited to the CDR3, 51 bases, with the frame set at the first base. CDR1 SSHAT and CDR2 FNYEAQ were looked up in the germline V gene (reference sequence). The library was obtained by the immunoSEQ multiplex PCR assay. DNA from the cultured, isolated CD4+ T cells was subjected to TCR beta CDR3 sequencing. Under the source paper's analysis protocol: The analysis removed non-productive TCR sequences, trimmed reads to the CDR3 region, and retained only CDR3s that were 7 or more amino acids long. Antigen-specific clonotypes were identified using the MANAFEST web app by comparison of expansion in peptide wells against reference cultures. For clones to be considered positive, expansion at FDR<0.05 versus reference and all other wells, an odds ratio above 5, and a frequency above 0.1% in two replicate wells were required. Clonotypes significantly expanded in SARS-CoV-2 spike wells and in at least one common cold coronavirus spike condition were defined as cross-reactive. Levenshtein distance calculated with the stringdist R package was used to assess CDR3 similarity, and unrooted trees were constructed with ape in R 3.6.1. This immuneACCESS table, as held by TCRdb, lists in-frame sequences with V and J called but not all clones. Of the missing ones, under half trace to an unresolved V gene in checked studies; the others have no known cause. Clone size and V and J calls were adopted from that table, with D and trimming inferred from the DNA. This sample gives approximately 76,000 clones in total; 78% of them show up just once. Over 9.5% of the sample comes from the top ten.

This receptor chain uses TRBV7-7 and TRBJ2-5, and TRBD2 aligns with 12 junction nucleotides. The source is a human donor who received a COVID-19 vaccine. The sequenced sample was CD4+ T cells from PBMCs cultured with SARS-CoV-2 spike peptides, obtained before COVID-19 vaccination. Sample cell subset or site, as interpreted from the label and publication: SARS-CoV-2 spike overlapping peptide pool stimulation. The bases read TGTGCCAGCAGCTTAGCGCTCACTAGCGGGGGGCAAGAGACCCAGTACTTC. The encoded protein is CASSLALTSGGQETQYF.